A few counts support the clone carrying this TCR beta chain. Libraries were prepared by immunoSEQ multiplex PCR; TCRdb keeps only in-frame clonotypes and omits some of them. The table includes 10,000 to 15,000 clones, less than 70% detected once. Germline V gene data show CDR1 as MGHRA and CDR2 as YSYEKL. V dropped 0 bases and J dropped 1; count of bases not matched to a gene: 7. This CDR3 comprises 17 residues. This specimen comes from a study of neoadjuvant anti-PD-1 for oral cavity cancer. Study overall: Around day 43, patients without progression received a fourth nivolumab dose before surgery.

The patients had HPV-negative, locally advanced oral cavity squamous cell carcinoma. Blood cells were analyzed directly, without culture or expansion. The sample here was PBMCs, taken before nivolumab (anti-PD-1) treatment. The chain links TRBV4-1 to TRBJ1-1; 8 bases agree with TRBD1. The receptor was derived from a person aged 40-85 years with oral cavity squamous cell carcinoma. The CDR3 reads CASSQDRGRSTNTEAFF. CDR3 coding DNA: TGCGCCAGCAGCCAAGACAGGGGGCGCAGTACGAACACTGAAGCTTTCTTT.